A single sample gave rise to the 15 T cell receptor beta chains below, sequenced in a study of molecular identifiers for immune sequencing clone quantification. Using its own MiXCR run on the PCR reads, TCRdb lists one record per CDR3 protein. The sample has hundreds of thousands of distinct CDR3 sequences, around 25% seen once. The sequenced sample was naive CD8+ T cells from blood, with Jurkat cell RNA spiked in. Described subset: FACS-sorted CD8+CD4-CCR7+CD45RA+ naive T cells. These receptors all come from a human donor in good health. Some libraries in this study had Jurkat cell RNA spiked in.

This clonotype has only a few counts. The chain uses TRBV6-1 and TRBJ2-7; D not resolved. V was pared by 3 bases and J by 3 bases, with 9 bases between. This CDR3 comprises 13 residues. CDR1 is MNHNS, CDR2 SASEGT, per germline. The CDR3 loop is CASSDRAYYEQYF. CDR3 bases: TGTGCCAGCAGTGACCGGGCCTACTACGAGCAGTACTTC.

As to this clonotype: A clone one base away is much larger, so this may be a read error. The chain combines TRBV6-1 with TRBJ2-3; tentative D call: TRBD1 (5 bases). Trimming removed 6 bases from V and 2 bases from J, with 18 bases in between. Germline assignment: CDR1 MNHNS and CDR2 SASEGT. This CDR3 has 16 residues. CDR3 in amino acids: CASRSHRGKVTDTQYF. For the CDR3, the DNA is TGTGCCAGCAGGTCCCATAGGGGAAAGGTCACAGATACGCAGTATTTT.

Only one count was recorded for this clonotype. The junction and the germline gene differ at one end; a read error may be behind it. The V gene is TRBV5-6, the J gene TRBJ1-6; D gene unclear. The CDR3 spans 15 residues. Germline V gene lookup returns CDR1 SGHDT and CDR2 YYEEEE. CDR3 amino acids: CASSSCSWTGSRLHF. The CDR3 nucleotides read TGTGCCAGCAGCTCGTGCTCTTGGACGGGATCACGCCTCCACTTT.

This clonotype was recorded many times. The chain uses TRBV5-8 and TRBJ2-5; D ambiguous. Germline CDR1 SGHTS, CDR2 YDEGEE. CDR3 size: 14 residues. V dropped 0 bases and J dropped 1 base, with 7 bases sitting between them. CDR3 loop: CASSLDRPQETQYF. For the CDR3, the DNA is TGTGCCAGCAGCTTGGACAGACCCCAAGAGACCCAGTACTTC.

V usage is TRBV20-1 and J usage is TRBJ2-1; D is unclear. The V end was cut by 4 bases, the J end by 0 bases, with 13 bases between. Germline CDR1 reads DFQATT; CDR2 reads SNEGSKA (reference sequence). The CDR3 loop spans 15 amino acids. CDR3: CSATASANSYNEQFF. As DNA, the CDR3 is TGCAGTGCTACGGCCAGCGCAAACTCCTACAATGAGCAGTTCTTC.

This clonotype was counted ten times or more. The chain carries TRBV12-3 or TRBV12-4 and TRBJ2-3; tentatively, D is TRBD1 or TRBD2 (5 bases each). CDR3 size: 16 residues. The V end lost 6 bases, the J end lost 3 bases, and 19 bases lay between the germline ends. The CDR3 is CASSSSGAVATDTQYF. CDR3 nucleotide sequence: TGTGCCAGCAGCTCGTCCGGGGCTGTAGCTACAGATACGCAGTATTTT.

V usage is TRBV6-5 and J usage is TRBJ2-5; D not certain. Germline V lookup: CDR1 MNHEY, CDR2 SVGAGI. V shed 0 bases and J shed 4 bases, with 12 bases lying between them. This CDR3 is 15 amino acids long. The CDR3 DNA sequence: TGTGCCAGCAGTTACTCGGATCAGGTGACAGAGACCCAGTACTTC. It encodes CASSYSDQVTETQYF.

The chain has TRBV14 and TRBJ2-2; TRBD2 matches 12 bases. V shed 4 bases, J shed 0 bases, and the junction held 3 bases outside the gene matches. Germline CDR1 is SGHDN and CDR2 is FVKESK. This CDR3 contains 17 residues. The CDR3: CASSLLAGGPNTGELFF. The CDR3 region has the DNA TGTGCCAGCAGCCTACTAGCGGGGGGACCGAACACCGGGGAGCTGTTTTTT.

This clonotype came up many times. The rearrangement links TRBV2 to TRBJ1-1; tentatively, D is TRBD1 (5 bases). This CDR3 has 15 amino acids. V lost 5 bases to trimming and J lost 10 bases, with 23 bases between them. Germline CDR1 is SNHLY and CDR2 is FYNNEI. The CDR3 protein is CASSPGTGSESGAFF. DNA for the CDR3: TGTGCCAGCAGTCCCGGGACTGGATCCGAATCGGGAGCTTTCTTT.

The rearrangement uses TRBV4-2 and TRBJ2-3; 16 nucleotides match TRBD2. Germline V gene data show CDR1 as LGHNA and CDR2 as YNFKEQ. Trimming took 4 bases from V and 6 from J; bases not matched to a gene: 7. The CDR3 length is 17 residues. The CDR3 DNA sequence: TGTGCCAGCAGCCCCTCGGGACTAGCGGGAGGGCCCGATACGCAGTATTTT. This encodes CASSPSGLAGGPDTQYF.

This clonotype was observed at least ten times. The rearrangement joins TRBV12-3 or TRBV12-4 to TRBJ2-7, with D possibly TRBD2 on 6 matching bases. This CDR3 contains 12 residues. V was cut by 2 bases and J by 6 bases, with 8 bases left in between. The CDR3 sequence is CASSLLRGEQYF. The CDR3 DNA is TGTGCCAGCAGTTTACTGCGGGGCGAGCAGTACTTC.

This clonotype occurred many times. The DNA for the CDR3 is TGCGCCAGCAGCCAGAGGGACAGTGCGGTGATTGATGAAGCTTTCTTT. It is translated as CASSQRDSAVIDEAFF. The chain combines TRBV4-1 with TRBJ1-1; TRBD1 matches at 7 bases. In germline, CDR1 is MGHRA, CDR2 YSYEKL. This CDR3 spans 16 amino acids. V dropped 3 bases and J dropped 7; count of bases not matched to a gene: 14.

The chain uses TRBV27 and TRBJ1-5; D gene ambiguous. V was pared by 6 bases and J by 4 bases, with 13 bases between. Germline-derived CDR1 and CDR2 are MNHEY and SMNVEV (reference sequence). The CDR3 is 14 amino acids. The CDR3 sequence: CASRGLIGNQPQHF. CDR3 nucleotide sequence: TGTGCCAGCAGAGGACTAATCGGGAATCAGCCCCAGCATTTT.

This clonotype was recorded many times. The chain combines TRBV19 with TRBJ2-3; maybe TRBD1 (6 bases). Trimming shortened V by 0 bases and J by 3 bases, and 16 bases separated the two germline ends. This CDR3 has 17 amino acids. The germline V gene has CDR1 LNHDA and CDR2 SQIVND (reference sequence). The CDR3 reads CASSIDPTGLMTDTQYF. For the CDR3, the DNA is TGTGCCAGTAGTATAGATCCGACAGGACTTATGACAGATACGCAGTATTTT.

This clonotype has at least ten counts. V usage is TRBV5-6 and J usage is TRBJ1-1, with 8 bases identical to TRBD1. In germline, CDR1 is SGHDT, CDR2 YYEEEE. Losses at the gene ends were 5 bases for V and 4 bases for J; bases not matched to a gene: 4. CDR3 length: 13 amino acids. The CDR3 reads CASSKTGGTEAFF. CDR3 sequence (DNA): TGTGCCAGCAGTAAAACAGGGGGCACTGAAGCTTTCTTT.